The 12 T cell receptor beta chains reported below all come from one sample, sequenced in a study of regulatory T cells in long-lasting Graves disease. Construction of TCR beta libraries relied on iRepertoire HTBI primers and on Arm-PCR targeting CDR3 regions. MiXCR was run by TCRdb on the multiplex PCR reads, yielding one entry per CDR3 protein. The data contain around 450,000 distinct CDR3 sequences, 14% to 15% of them singletons. Documented time point: newly diagnosed GD, antithyroid drugs for less than 3 months. PBMCs were the source of the RNA used for TCR sequencing. The same sample was also used in a study of T cells in Graves' hyperthyroidism and ophthalmopathy.

Sample: peripheral blood mononuclear cells (PBMCs), taken at new diagnosis, from a patient treated with antithyroid drugs. The receptors were sampled from a woman between 25 and 40 years old with Graves disease.

This clonotype was seen many times. The chain couples TRBV11-2 to TRBJ1-1, with D possibly being TRBD1 (5 bases). CDR1 SGHAT and CDR2 FQNNGV come from the germline V gene. The CDR3 has 11 amino acids. With 4 bases removed from V and 12 bases from J, the gap between germline ends came to 12 bases. The CDR3: CASSSWDWPFF. The CDR3 DNA reads as TGTGCCAGCAGCTCCTGGGACTGGCCTTTCTTT.

This clonotype was seen ten or more times. Germline and junction disagree at one end, which may indicate a read error. V and J are TRBV24-1 and TRBJ2-7; tentative D call: TRBD2 (6 bases). CDR1 and CDR2 from the germline V gene are KGHDR and SFDVKD. The CDR3 has 12 amino acids. The DNA of the CDR3 is TGTGCCACCAGTGATTTGCACCGGGAGCTGTACTTC. It encodes CATSDLHRELYF.

This clonotype has a count of ten or more. V is TRBV6-2 or TRBV6-3 and J is TRBJ1-2, with no clear D. The CDR3 is made up of 12 amino acids. Germline CDR1 and CDR2: MNHEY and SVGEGT. Trimming took off 7 bases at V and 4 bases at J, with 10 bases between the two ends. The DNA of the CDR3 is TGTGCCAGCAAACAAACCTCCTATGGCTACACCTTC. This gives the protein CASKQTSYGYTF.

This clonotype was detected ten times or more. The chain carries TRBV3-1 and TRBJ1-2; weak D call: TRBD1 (6 bases). The CDR3 length is 16 residues. The ends were cut back, 0 bases at V and 0 bases at J, with 11 bases in the middle. Germline V CDR1 and CDR2: LGHDT, YNNKEL (reference sequence). CDR3 in amino acids: CASSQDSGGANYGYTF. The CDR3 DNA is TGTGCCAGCAGCCAAGATTCGGGGGGCGCTAACTATGGCTACACCTTC.

This clonotype has a count of ten or more. The rearrangement joins TRBV18 to TRBJ1-2; no clear D. The CDR3 is 15 amino acids. CDR1 and CDR2 (germline): KGHSH, LQKENI. V was pared by 0 bases and J by 1 base, with 9 bases between. The CDR3 sequence is CASSPPRAGNYGYTF. CDR3 in DNA: TGTGCCAGCTCACCACCGAGGGCCGGTAACTATGGCTACACCTTC.

The sample holds a few counts of this clonotype. The chain employs TRBV7-9 and TRBJ2-7; D unclear. The germline gives CDR1 SEHNR, CDR2 FQNEAQ (reference sequence). V lost 3 bases to trimming and J lost 6 bases, with 15 bases between them. The CDR3 runs to 14 residues. The CDR3 nucleotides are TGTGCCAGCAGCTTCGGTGCCTTAGACACCGAGCAGTACTTC. It yields the protein CASSFGALDTEQYF.

In its sample, this clonotype was seen many times. The genes are TRBV29-1 and TRBJ2-1; either TRBD1 or TRBD2 may supply D (6 bases each). Trimming shortened V by 6 bases and J by 8 bases, and 17 bases separated the two germline ends. CDR1 and CDR2 from the germline V gene are SQVTM and ANQGSEA. The CDR3 covers 13 residues. The CDR3 protein is CSVGGHSGDEQFF. The CDR3 DNA reads TGCAGCGTCGGGGGACACTCCGGGGATGAGCAGTTCTTC.

There are many counts of this clonotype. V and J are TRBV20-1 and TRBJ2-7; perhaps TRBD2 as D (6 bases). Germline V gives CDR1 DFQATT, CDR2 SNEGSKA (reference sequence). V lost 3 bases and J lost 0, with 9 bases in between. CDR3 length equals 13 residues. CDR3 bases: TGCAGTGCTAGGGGGGAGGCCTCCTACGAGCAGTACTTC. Protein product: CSARGEASYEQYF.

This clonotype occurred a few times. The gene calls are TRBV12-3 or TRBV12-4 and TRBJ2-5; perhaps D is TRBD1 or TRBD2 (5 bases each). V lost 4 bases and J 5 bases, leaving 17 bases between the germline ends. The CDR3 spans 15 residues. CDR3 amino acids: CASSYRDGQQETQYF. DNA for the CDR3: TGTGCCAGCAGTTATCGGGACGGCCAACAGGAGACCCAGTACTTC.

This clonotype was seen at least ten times. The chain couples TRBV20-1 to TRBJ1-6; D unclear. Trimming removed 0 bases from V and 3 bases from J, with 6 bases in between. Germline values: CDR1 DFQATT, CDR2 SNEGSKA (reference sequence). This CDR3 is 14 amino acids long. CDR3 coding DNA: TGCAGTGCTAGAGATCGGGTCTATAATTCACCCCTCCACTTT. It translates to CSARDRVYNSPLHF.

This clonotype was observed many times. The chain links TRBV12-3 or TRBV12-4 to TRBJ1-1; 12 positions match TRBD1. The CDR3 covers 15 residues. With 2 bases clipped from V and 6 bases from J, the junction kept 4 bases outside the gene matches. In DNA, the CDR3 is TGTGCCAGCAGTTTATGGGGGACAGGGGGCCCTGAAGCTTTCTTT. It codes for CASSLWGTGGPEAFF.

This clonotype was observed a handful of times. The V and J genes are TRBV25-1 and TRBJ2-7, with 7 bases matching TRBD1. The J segment lost 4 bases and the V segment lost 2 bases, leaving 2 bases of the junction unmatched. The length of the CDR3 is 13 residues. The germline V gene encodes CDR1 MGHDK and CDR2 SYGVNS. This CDR3 is CASSETGVYEQYF. CDR3 coding DNA: TGTGCCAGCAGTGAAACAGGGGTTTACGAGCAGTACTTC.